The entry below gives a single TCR beta chain sequence along with its context. As yet, its antigen is unknown. The V segment lost 0 bases and the J segment 4 bases; nucleotides outside the gene matches: 14. Germline loops: CDR1 SGDLS, CDR2 YYNGEE. This CDR3 spans 19 amino acids. TCRdb processed the RT-PCR reads anew with MiXCR; each CDR3 protein has one entry. Of 650,000 to 800,000 distinct CDR3 sequences listed, about 14% are singletons. The data belong to a study of response to subunit inactivated influenza vaccine. Study outcomes and limitations: The authors offered the suggestion that each seasonal influenza vaccination recruits few new T cells.

The material sequenced was PBMCs from blood, taken approximately 15 days before vaccination. The gene calls are TRBV9 and TRBJ2-1; 9 bases fit TRBD2. This receptor was identified in a man between 50 and 59 years old who received an inactivated influenza vaccine. The DNA of the CDR3 is TGTGCCAGCAGCGTAGGTAGCGGGAGAGGTTGGGATATATACAATGAGCAGTTCTTC. It yields the protein CASSVGSGRGWDIYNEQFF.